Listed below are T cell receptor beta chains from one sample, sequenced in a study of beta chain features in type 1 diabetes. The table came from immunoSEQ multiplex PCR; TCRdb's copy has only in-frame clones and leaves some out. The table has a few hundred thousand clones, 9.5% to 12% seen once. The sample taken for sequencing was naive CD4+ T cells from blood. The receptors derive from a woman between 25 and 40 years old in good health. The CDR3 runs from the conserved cysteine through the conserved F or W. A D gene is named only where the DNA matches it firmly. The size of a clone is reported for some rows only, either as once, few or many, or as a class for expanded clones.

V gene: TRBV7-2
clone size: few
D gene: TRBD2
J gene: TRBJ2-7
CDR3 protein: CASSVGLAGVEQYF
CDR3 DNA: TGTGCCAGCAGCGTCGGGCTAGCGGGAGTCGAGCAGTACTTC

V gene: TRBV6-1
clone size: -
D gene: TRBD2
J gene: TRBJ2-7
CDR3 protein: CASLFGASGYEQYF
CDR3 DNA: TGTGCCAGTCTGTTCGGGGCTAGCGGATACGAGCAGTACTTC

V gene: TRBV14
clone size: -
D gene: -
J gene: TRBJ2-3
CDR3 protein: CASSQAGLSTDTQYF
CDR3 DNA: TGTGCCAGCAGCCAAGCCGGACTGAGCACAGATACGCAGTATTTT

V gene: TRBV9
clone size: few
D gene: TRBD1
J gene: TRBJ1-1
CDR3 protein: CASSAAQGRTEAFF
CDR3 DNA: TGTGCCAGCAGCGCAGCACAGGGGAGGACTGAAGCTTTCTTT

V gene: TRBV5-6
clone size: -
D gene: -
J gene: TRBJ1-4
CDR3 protein: CASSLDGGHMEKLFF
CDR3 DNA: TGTGCCAGCAGCTTGGACGGGGGGCACATGGAAAAACTGTTTTTT

V gene: TRBV6-1
clone size: few
D gene: TRBD2
J gene: TRBJ2-1
CDR3 protein: CASTPSGVYNEQFF
CDR3 DNA: TGTGCCAGCACTCCTAGCGGGGTCTACAATGAGCAGTTCTTC

V gene: TRBV6-4
clone size: -
D gene: TRBD2
J gene: TRBJ2-1
CDR3 protein: CASSGLAGGPNEQFF
CDR3 DNA: TGTGCCAGCAGTGGCCTAGCGGGAGGGCCCAATGAGCAGTTCTTC

V gene: TRBV30
clone size: few
D gene: TRBD2
J gene: TRBJ2-7
CDR3 protein: CACSGSSYEQYF
CDR3 DNA: TGTGCCTGTAGCGGGAGCTCCTACGAGCAGTACTTC

V gene: TRBV4-3
clone size: few
D gene: -
J gene: TRBJ2-7
CDR3 protein: CASSQEGVITNEQYF
CDR3 DNA: TGCGCCAGCAGCCAAGAGGGCGTAATTACGAACGAGCAGTACTTC

V gene: TRBV7-9
clone size: -
D gene: TRBD1
J gene: TRBJ2-5
CDR3 protein: CASSRIRTGVKETQYF
CDR3 DNA: TGTGCCAGCAGCCGAATTCGGACAGGGGTAAAAGAGACCCAGTACTTC

V gene: TRBV30
clone size: -
D gene: -
J gene: TRBJ2-1
CDR3 protein: CAWSLAFPEQFF
CDR3 DNA: TGTGCCTGGAGTCTAGCGTTTCCTGAGCAGTTCTTC

V gene: TRBV19
clone size: few
D gene: TRBD2
J gene: TRBJ2-1
CDR3 protein: CASSIQRENNEQFF
CDR3 DNA: TGTGCCAGTAGTATCCAGCGGGAGAACAATGAGCAGTTCTTC

V gene: TRBV5-4
clone size: -
D gene: TRBD2
J gene: TRBJ2-1
CDR3 protein: CASNPSGRSYNEQFF
CDR3 DNA: TGTGCCAGCAACCCTAGCGGGAGGTCCTACAATGAGCAGTTCTTC

V gene: TRBV7-2
clone size: few
D gene: -
J gene: TRBJ2-7
CDR3 protein: CASSLQDTYEQYF
CDR3 DNA: TGTGCCAGCAGCTTACAGGATACCTACGAGCAGTACTTC

V gene: TRBV5-1
clone size: few
D gene: -
J gene: TRBJ2-6
CDR3 protein: CASSSDISAGANVLTF
CDR3 DNA: TGCGCCAGCAGCTCCGACATCTCTGCTGGGGCCAACGTCCTGACTTTC

V gene: TRBV5-1
clone size: few
D gene: -
J gene: TRBJ1-2
CDR3 protein: CASSLETGLYNYGYTF
CDR3 DNA: TGCGCCAGCAGCTTGGAAACGGGACTTTATAACTATGGCTACACCTTC

V gene: TRBV30
clone size: few
D gene: TRBD2
J gene: TRBJ2-1
CDR3 protein: CAWSVRSSGGNEQFF
CDR3 DNA: TGTGCCTGGAGTGTACGGAGTAGCGGGGGCAATGAGCAGTTCTTC

V gene: TRBV4-3
clone size: -
D gene: TRBD2
J gene: TRBJ2-1
CDR3 protein: CASSQEPAGGEQFF
CDR3 DNA: TGCGCCAGCAGCCAAGAACCAGCGGGAGGAGAGCAGTTCTTC

V gene: TRBV27
clone size: -
D gene: TRBD1
J gene: TRBJ1-5
CDR3 protein: CASSSGQHSNQPQHF
CDR3 DNA: TGTGCCAGCAGCTCGGGACAGCATAGCAATCAGCCCCAGCATTTT

V gene: TRBV4-2
clone size: few
D gene: TRBD1
J gene: TRBJ1-2
CDR3 protein: CASSQEGDRLNYGYTF
CDR3 DNA: TGTGCCAGCAGCCAAGAAGGGGACAGACTTAACTATGGCTACACCTTC

V gene: TRBV19
clone size: -
D gene: TRBD1
J gene: TRBJ2-1
CDR3 protein: CASSREQDREQFF
CDR3 DNA: TGTGCCAGTAGTAGGGAACAGGACAGGGAGCAGTTCTTC

V gene: TRBV30
clone size: -
D gene: TRBD2
J gene: TRBJ2-1
CDR3 protein: CAWSGTSGRAYNEQFF
CDR3 DNA: TGTGCCTGGAGTGGGACTAGCGGGAGGGCCTACAATGAGCAGTTCTTC

V gene: TRBV5-1
clone size: -
D gene: TRBD2
J gene: TRBJ2-7
CDR3 protein: CASRTSGRARGDEQYF
CDR3 DNA: TGCGCCAGCAGGACTAGCGGGAGGGCTAGAGGGGACGAGCAGTACTTC

V gene: TRBV7-3
clone size: few
D gene: TRBD2
J gene: TRBJ2-3
CDR3 protein: CASSPTLAGGPDTQYF
CDR3 DNA: TGTGCCAGCAGCCCGACACTAGCGGGAGGTCCAGATACGCAGTATTTT

V gene: TRBV2
clone size: -
D gene: TRBD2
J gene: TRBJ2-5
CDR3 protein: CASGGTSVETQYF
CDR3 DNA: TGTGCCAGCGGGGGGACTAGCGTAGAGACCCAGTACTTC

V gene: TRBV5-1
clone size: -
D gene: TRBD1
J gene: TRBJ2-6
CDR3 protein: CASSLAQGAPGANVLTF
CDR3 DNA: TGCGCCAGCAGCTTGGCCCAGGGGGCCCCTGGGGCCAACGTCCTGACTTTC

V gene: TRBV30
clone size: few
D gene: TRBD1
J gene: TRBJ1-5
CDR3 protein: CAWSPGTGDQPQHF
CDR3 DNA: TGTGCCTGGAGCCCCGGGACAGGGGATCAGCCCCAGCATTTT

V gene: TRBV2
clone size: -
D gene: -
J gene: TRBJ1-5
CDR3 protein: CASSVQGNQPQHF
CDR3 DNA: TGTGCCAGCAGTGTGCAGGGCAATCAGCCCCAGCATTTT

V gene: TRBV29-1
clone size: -
D gene: -
J gene: TRBJ1-1
CDR3 protein: CSVTLGVGNTEAFF
CDR3 DNA: TGCAGCGTTACGCTGGGAGTCGGGAACACTGAAGCTTTCTTT

V gene: TRBV7-8
clone size: few
D gene: -
J gene: TRBJ1-1
CDR3 protein: CASSEGISNTEAFF
CDR3 DNA: TGTGCCAGCAGCGAAGGTATTAGCAACACTGAAGCTTTCTTT

V gene: TRBV7-9
clone size: few
D gene: -
J gene: TRBJ1-5
CDR3 protein: CASSKTDNQPQHF
CDR3 DNA: TGTGCCAGCAGCAAGACAGACAATCAGCCCCAGCATTTT

V gene: TRBV18
clone size: -
D gene: -
J gene: TRBJ1-2
CDR3 protein: CASSLGQNLYGYTF
CDR3 DNA: TGTGCCAGCTCGCTAGGACAGAACCTCTATGGCTACACCTTC

V gene: TRBV7-8
clone size: -
D gene: TRBD2
J gene: TRBJ2-7
CDR3 protein: CASSSGLAGTQYF
CDR3 DNA: TGTGCCAGCAGCTCGGGACTAGCGGGAACCCAGTACTTC

V gene: TRBV4-3
clone size: -
D gene: -
J gene: TRBJ2-2
CDR3 protein: CASSFSGELFF
CDR3 DNA: TGCGCCAGCAGCTTCTCCGGGGAGCTGTTTTTT

V gene: TRBV29-1
clone size: few
D gene: TRBD1
J gene: TRBJ2-2
CDR3 protein: CSVERLDRGFAGELFF
CDR3 DNA: TGCAGCGTTGAACGTTTGGACAGGGGGTTCGCCGGGGAGCTGTTTTTT

V gene: TRBV30
clone size: few
D gene: TRBD1
J gene: TRBJ1-2
CDR3 protein: CAWSGLDRSNYGYTF
CDR3 DNA: TGTGCCTGGAGTGGGTTGGACAGGAGTAACTATGGCTACACCTTC

V gene: TRBV30
clone size: few
D gene: -
J gene: TRBJ2-3
CDR3 protein: CAWSPHREDTQYF
CDR3 DNA: TGTGCCTGGAGTCCTCACAGGGAAGATACGCAGTATTTT